The 14 T cell receptor beta chains listed next were all sequenced from one sample in a study of T cells in localized non-small cell lung cancer. Data came from immunoSEQ multiplex PCR; TCRdb stores just in-frame clones and leaves some out. The table records some 90,000 clones, roughly 87% of them present only once. The specimen comprised peripheral blood, sampled before any cancer treatment. The source is a man aged 35 to 69 with stage I squamous cell lung carcinoma.

The chain carries TRBV18 and TRBJ1-6; maybe TRBD1 (5 bases). CDR1 and CDR2 from the germline V gene are KGHSH and LQKENI. Trimming cost V 5 bases and J 1 base, with 9 bases left between them. This CDR3 region has 15 residues. The CDR3 sequence: CASSFQGSYNSPLHF. The CDR3 bases are TGTGCCAGCTCATTTCAGGGTTCCTATAATTCACCCCTCCACTTT.

V usage is TRBV19 and J usage is TRBJ1-2; D is perhaps TRBD1 (5 bases). The CDR3 length is 14 residues. V lost 4 bases, J lost 4 bases, and 13 bases lay in between. The germline V gene encodes CDR1 LNHDA and CDR2 SQIVND (reference sequence). CDR3 sequence (DNA): TGTGCCAGTAGTAGATTCCGGGACGGCTATGGCTACACCTTC. Its protein is CASSRFRDGYGYTF.

The chain couples TRBV2 to TRBJ2-3; 13 bases line up with TRBD2. Unmatched junction bases numbered 1, after V lost 4 bases and J lost 0 bases. Germline assignment: CDR1 SNHLY and CDR2 FYNNEI. CDR3 length: 16 residues. The CDR3 DNA follows: TGTGCCAGCAGTGGGGGACTAGCGGGGAGCACAGATACGCAGTATTTT. This codes for CASSGGLAGSTDTQYF.

The chain uses TRBV4-1 and TRBJ2-3, with 8 bases lining up with TRBD1. The CDR3 length is 15 residues. The V segment lost 5 bases and the J segment 4 bases; nucleotides outside the gene matches: 8. CDR1 MGHRA and CDR2 YSYEKL come from the germline V gene. CDR3 in amino acids: CASSNVDRESDTQYF. As DNA, the CDR3 is TGCGCCAGCAGCAATGTGGACAGGGAATCAGATACGCAGTATTTT.

V gene TRBV28 combines with J gene TRBJ1-6; tentatively, D is TRBD1 (6 bases). V was pared by 4 bases and J by 4 bases, with 20 bases between. The CDR3 spans 18 residues. Germline V gene data show CDR1 as MDHEN and CDR2 as SYDVKM. The CDR3, as DNA: TGTGCCAGCAGTTCGGGCAGGGGTCGTACTGTTTATAATTCACCCCTCCACTTT. This sequence encodes CASSSGRGRTVYNSPLHF.

A few counts support this clone. V usage is TRBV6-1 and J usage is TRBJ1-2; no firm D call. CDR3 size: 14 residues. V was cut by 0 bases and J by 8 bases, with 13 bases left in between. The germline CDR1 and CDR2 sequences are MNHNS and SASEGT. Here the CDR3 reads CASSEAPGRGGYTF. CDR3 sequence (DNA): TGTGCCAGCAGTGAAGCGCCTGGACGAGGGGGCTACACCTTC.

This rearrangement joins TRBV28 to TRBJ1-1; 12 positions match TRBD1. The V gene end was trimmed by 7 bases and the J gene end by 9 bases; junction bases not matched to a gene: 12. This CDR3 spans 15 amino acids. The germline V gene encodes CDR1 MDHEN and CDR2 SYDVKM. The CDR3 DNA reads TGTGCCAGCATTCCTCAGGGACAGGGGGCGCATAAAGCTTTCTTT. Its protein is CASIPQGQGAHKAFF.

This clone came up once. This chain links TRBV5-1 with TRBJ2-7, with 8 positions matching TRBD2. Germline CDR1 reads SGHRS; CDR2 reads YFSETQ. This CDR3 has 14 residues. V shed 4 bases, J shed 4 bases, and the junction held 7 bases outside the gene matches. CDR3 bases: TGCGCCAGCAGCGCAAGCGGGGGAGGGTACGAGCAGTACTTC. As protein: CASSASGGGYEQYF.

The chain links TRBV7-3 to TRBJ2-3, with 7 positions matching TRBD1. Germline V gives CDR1 SGHTA, CDR2 FQGTGA. This CDR3 contains 14 residues. V was clipped by 5 bases and J by 8 bases; unmatched bases: 10. As DNA, the CDR3 is TGTGCCAGCAGCCCGCGGACAGGTCAGAGTACGCAGTATTTT. Encoded protein: CASSPRTGQSTQYF. Drawing the rest from reference TRBV7-3 and TRBJ2-3, the complete variable domain is GAGVSQTPSNKVTEKGKYVELRCDPISGHTALYWYRQSLGQGPEFLIYFQGTGAADDSGLPNDRFFAVRPEGSVSTLKIQRTERGDSAVYLCASSPRTGQSTQYFGPGTRLTVL.

Of note for this clone: An end of the junction differs from the germline gene, which may be a read error. This chain uses TRBV2 with TRBJ2-3; D is undetermined. The CDR3 extends over 10 amino acids. Germline values: CDR1 SNHLY, CDR2 FYNNEI. This chain's CDR3 is CASRRAGNFF. The CDR3 DNA is TGTGCCAGCAGGCGAGCCGGAAACTTCTTT.

This clone was observed a handful of times. V is TRBV9 and J is TRBJ2-7, with 10 nucleotides matching TRBD1. Germline V gene sequence: CDR1 SGDLS, CDR2 YYNGEE. This CDR3 comprises 16 residues. Trimming at V came to 4 bases and at J to 6 bases, leaving 13 bases not matched to a gene. CDR3 loop: CASSLGQGISPSEQYF. The DNA of the CDR3 is TGTGCCAGCAGCCTGGGACAGGGGATCTCCCCTTCCGAGCAGTACTTC.

The chain uses TRBV19 and TRBJ1-1; maybe TRBD1 (5 bases). This CDR3 region has 15 residues. V was clipped by 3 bases and J by 2 bases, with 13 bases between them. Germline V gene data show CDR1 as LNHDA and CDR2 as SQIVND (reference sequence). The DNA for the CDR3 is TGTGCCAGTAGTATCCAAGTGACAGCTAACACTGAAGCTTTCTTT. Translated, it gives CASSIQVTANTEAFF. Drawing the rest from reference TRBV19 and TRBJ1-1, the complete variable domain is DGGITQSPKYLFRKEGQNVTLSCEQNLNHDAMYWYRQDPGQGLRLIYYSQIVNDFQKGDIAEGYSVSREKKESFPLTVTSAQKNPTAFYLCASSIQVTANTEAFFGQGTRLTVV.

This chain connects TRBV15 to TRBJ2-1; tentatively, D is TRBD1 (6 bases). The V end lost 2 bases, the J end lost 4 bases, and 15 bases lay between the germline ends. From germline, CDR1 is LNHNV and CDR2 YYDKDF (reference sequence). The CDR3 consists of 16 residues. The CDR3 is CATSRSPGTNYNEQFF. Written as DNA, the CDR3 is TGTGCCACCAGCAGATCCCCGGGGACAAATTACAATGAGCAGTTCTTC. Variable domain in full (rest from reference TRBV15 and TRBJ2-1): DAMVIQNPRYQVTQFGKPVTLSCSQTLNHNVMYWYQQKSSQAPKLLFHYYDKDFNNEADTPDNFQSRRPNTSFCFLDIRSPGLGDTAMYLCATSRSPGTNYNEQFFGPGTRLTVL.

The rearrangement uses TRBV4-2 and TRBJ1-5; D ambiguous. Trimming left V 0 bases short and J 2 bases short, with 14 bases between. This CDR3 spans 17 amino acids. Germline values: CDR1 LGHNA, CDR2 YNFKEQ. The CDR3 nucleotides are TGTGCCAGCAGCCAAGATATGTGGGGTTTAGGCAATCAGCCCCAGCATTTT. Residues: CASSQDMWGLGNQPQHF.